These T cell receptor beta chains were read from a single sample in a study of blood T cells in healthy people across ages. TCRdb fed the 5' RACE reads into MiXCR, producing one record per CDR3 protein. In the table there are more than 900,000 distinct CDR3 sequences, 29% of which are singletons. This sample was also put to use in a study of T cells of mothers and their children.

The sample was blood. These receptors were collected from a woman aged 40 to 50 in good health. CDR3s include the opening cysteine and the closing phenylalanine or tryptophan. A D gene is named only where the DNA matches it firmly. Only part of the rows carry a size: once, few, many, or a class if the clone is expanded.

V gene	clone size	D gene	J gene	CDR3 protein	CDR3 DNA
TRBV28	many	NA	TRBJ2-7	CASSFRNRAYEQYF	TGTGCCAGCAGTTTTCGTAACAGGGCCTACGAGCAGTACTTC
TRBV20-1	many	NA	TRBJ1-2	CSARDRSYGYTF	TGCAGTGCTAGAGATAGGTCCTATGGCTACACCTTC
TRBV12-3/TRBV12-4	few	NA	TRBJ2-1	CASRLQGRWFDEQFF	TGTGCCAGCAGACTTCAGGGGCGATGGTTCGATGAGCAGTTCTTC
TRBV2	few	TRBD2	TRBJ2-3	CACSEALTSGVTDTQYF	TGTGCCTGCAGTGAAGCGCTTACTAGCGGGGTGACAGATACGCAGTATTTT
TRBV12-5	NA	NA	TRBJ2-1	CASGPDLNNEQFF	TGTGCTAGTGGTCCGGATCTAAACAATGAGCAGTTCTTC
TRBV27	many	NA	TRBJ2-7	CASTPSGTHSYEQYF	TGTGCCAGCACCCCCTCGGGGACACACTCCTACGAGCAGTACTTC
TRBV27	NA	NA	TRBJ2-7	CASRVLSYEQYF	TGTGCCAGCAGGGTCCTCTCCTACGAGCAGTACTTC
TRBV7-8	few	TRBD2	TRBJ2-2	CASRLRGGLNTGELFF	TGTGCCAGCAGATTGCGGGGGGGCCTTAACACCGGGGAGCTGTTTTTT
TRBV3-1	few	TRBD2	TRBJ2-1	CASSQESGGRNEQFF	TGTGCCAGCAGCCAAGAGTCGGGGGGGCGCAATGAGCAGTTCTTC
TRBV4-1	many	NA	TRBJ2-7	CASSEGPRPDEQYF	TGCGCCAGCAGCGAGGGTCCGAGACCGGACGAGCAGTACTTC
TRBV2	NA	NA	TRBJ2-1	CASWESSFDNGQFF	TGTGCCAGCTGGGAAAGTAGCTTCGACAATGGGCAGTTCTTC
TRBV13	NA	NA	TRBJ2-3	CASSFKGGETSTDTQYF	TGTGCCAGCAGCTTCAAAGGGGGGGAAACTAGCACAGATACGCAGTATTTT
TRBV19	NA	NA	TRBJ2-1	CASSSEGSYNEQFF	TGTGCCAGTAGTTCGGAGGGCTCCTACAATGAGCAGTTCTTC
TRBV20-1	NA	NA	TRBJ2-7	CSAYRASVESSYEQYF	TGCAGTGCCTACCGCGCCTCTGTGGAGAGCTCCTACGAGCAGTACTTC